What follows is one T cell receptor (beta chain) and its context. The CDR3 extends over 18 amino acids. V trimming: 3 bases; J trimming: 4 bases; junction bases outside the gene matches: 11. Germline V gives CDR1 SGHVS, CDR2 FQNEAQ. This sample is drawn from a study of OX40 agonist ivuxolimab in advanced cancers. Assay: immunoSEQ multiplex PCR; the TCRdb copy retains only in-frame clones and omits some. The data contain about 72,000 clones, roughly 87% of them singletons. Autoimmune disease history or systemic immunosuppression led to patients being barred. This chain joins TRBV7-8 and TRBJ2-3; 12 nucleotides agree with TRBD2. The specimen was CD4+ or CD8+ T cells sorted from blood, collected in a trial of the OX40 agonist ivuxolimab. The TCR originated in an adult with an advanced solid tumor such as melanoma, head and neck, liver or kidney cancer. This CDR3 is CASSFRGALAGGADTQYF. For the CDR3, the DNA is TGTGCCAGCAGCTTTCGGGGGGCTCTAGCGGGAGGGGCAGATACGCAGTATTTT.